Listed below are T cell receptor beta chains from one sample, sequenced in a study of blood T cell repertoires in COVID-19. Using immunoSEQ multiplex PCR, the repertoire was profiled, and TCRdb retains in-frame clones only, with some absent. Altogether about 400,000 clones are present, around 90% being singletons, with the ten largest covering 2% to 2.5%. Sequences were obtained from PBMCs or T cells enriched from blood (not recorded which). These receptor sequences come from a woman aged 40 to 55 with acute COVID-19. Both conserved end residues are part of each CDR3. Each record gives: D gene, clone size, J gene, V gene, CDR3 DNA, CDR3 protein. The D gene is left open where the match is weak. For some rows the clone size is stated as once, few or many, or as a class when expanded; others skip it.

d_gene: TRBD1; abundance: -; j_gene: TRBJ1-2; v_gene: TRBV5-1; CDR3nt: TGCGCCAGCAGCTTTGGGCCCAATTCCGGACAGGGCCTATACTATGGCTACACCTTC; CDR3aa: CASSFGPNSGQGLYYGYTF
d_gene: -; abundance: -; j_gene: TRBJ1-2; v_gene: TRBV5-4; CDR3nt: TGTGCCAGCAGCTCATTAGCTAACTATGGCTACACCTTC; CDR3aa: CASSSLANYGYTF
d_gene: TRBD1; abundance: -; j_gene: TRBJ1-1; v_gene: TRBV3-1/TRBV3-2; CDR3nt: TGTGCCAGCAGCCAGAGAGGGACAGGGGGCCTAACTGAAGCTTTCTTT; CDR3aa: CASSQRGTGGLTEAFF
d_gene: -; abundance: -; j_gene: TRBJ2-3; v_gene: TRBV3-1/TRBV3-2; CDR3nt: TGTGCCAGCAGCCAAGATGTCGCGGCAGATACGCAGTATTTT; CDR3aa: CASSQDVAADTQYF
d_gene: TRBD1; abundance: -; j_gene: TRBJ2-5; v_gene: TRBV5-1; CDR3nt: TGCGCCAGCAGCTTGGTATTTAGTGGACAGGCGACACAAGAGACCCAGTACTTC; CDR3aa: CASSLVFSGQATQETQYF
d_gene: -; abundance: -; j_gene: TRBJ1-1; v_gene: TRBV27; CDR3nt: TGTGCCAGCAGTTTATCGTCGGTGAGGGGGACTGAAGCTTTCTTT; CDR3aa: CASSLSSVRGTEAFF
d_gene: TRBD1; abundance: -; j_gene: TRBJ1-5; v_gene: TRBV19; CDR3nt: TGTGCCAGTATCGACAGGGGGCACAATCAGCCCCAGCATTTT; CDR3aa: CASIDRGHNQPQHF
d_gene: -; abundance: once; j_gene: TRBJ1-5; v_gene: TRBV2; CDR3nt: TGTGCCAGCAGTGGCCAAAAACAGGGCCCTTATAGCAATCAGCCCCAGCATTTT; CDR3aa: CASSGQKQGPYSNQPQHF
d_gene: TRBD2; abundance: -; j_gene: TRBJ2-3; v_gene: TRBV29-1; CDR3nt: TGCAGCGTTGAGTGGCTAGCGGGGGGAGAAGATACGCAGTATTTT; CDR3aa: CSVEWLAGGEDTQYF
d_gene: -; abundance: -; j_gene: TRBJ2-5; v_gene: TRBV6-5; CDR3nt: TGTGCCAGCAGTTCGGGTGGGACCCAGTACTTC; CDR3aa: CASSSGGTQYF
d_gene: TRBD1; abundance: -; j_gene: TRBJ1-6; v_gene: TRBV6-5; CDR3nt: TGTGCCAGCAGCCCCGAGGGACAGGGATGGTCACCCCTCCACTTT; CDR3aa: CASSPEGQGWSPLHF
d_gene: TRBD1; abundance: -; j_gene: TRBJ2-2; v_gene: TRBV7-9; CDR3nt: TGTGCCAGCAGCATTTCCGGGACAGGGGGCGAGGGGCTGTTTTTT; CDR3aa: CASSISGTGGEGLFF
d_gene: -; abundance: -; j_gene: TRBJ1-6; v_gene: TRBV4-2; CDR3nt: TGTGCCAGCAGCCAAGTTCTAGGCAGAGGTTCACCCCTCCACTTT; CDR3aa: CASSQVLGRGSPLHF
d_gene: TRBD2; abundance: -; j_gene: TRBJ2-5; v_gene: TRBV5-1; CDR3nt: TGCGCCAGCAGCTTGGGTTTTCTAGCGGGGGACATCCAAGAGACCCAGTACTTC; CDR3aa: CASSLGFLAGDIQETQYF
d_gene: -; abundance: -; j_gene: TRBJ2-3; v_gene: TRBV19; CDR3nt: TGTGCCAGTAGTGGAACAGTCCAATCTAGCACAGATACGCAGTATTTT; CDR3aa: CASSGTVQSSTDTQYF
d_gene: -; abundance: -; j_gene: TRBJ1-2; v_gene: TRBV7-6; CDR3nt: TGTGCCAGCAGCTTAGATGGCAACTATGGCTACACCTTC; CDR3aa: CASSLDGNYGYTF
d_gene: TRBD1; abundance: -; j_gene: TRBJ1-4; v_gene: TRBV13; CDR3nt: TGTGCCAGCAGCCTAAGGACAGGTCCGGGCGAAAAACTGTTTTTT; CDR3aa: CASSLRTGPGEKLFF
d_gene: -; abundance: -; j_gene: TRBJ1-2; v_gene: TRBV5-6; CDR3nt: TGTGCCAGCAGCGCTACCCCAGGGGACTATGGCTACACCTTC; CDR3aa: CASSATPGDYGYTF
d_gene: -; abundance: -; j_gene: TRBJ1-3; v_gene: TRBV7-9; CDR3nt: TGTGCCAGCAGCTTTTCGTGGTTACTCTCTGGAAACACCATATATTTT; CDR3aa: CASSFSWLLSGNTIYF
d_gene: TRBD1; abundance: -; j_gene: TRBJ1-1; v_gene: TRBV19; CDR3nt: TGTGCCAGTACGCAGGGGGCCGCGAACACTGAAGCTTTCTTT; CDR3aa: CASTQGAANTEAFF
d_gene: -; abundance: few; j_gene: TRBJ1-2; v_gene: TRBV30; CDR3nt: TGTGCCTGGAGTCCACTCTCGGGTCGTTTGCGTGGCTACACCTTC; CDR3aa: CAWSPLSGRLRGYTF
d_gene: -; abundance: -; j_gene: TRBJ2-1; v_gene: TRBV5-1; CDR3nt: TGCGCCAGCAGCTTGGTGCGGGGACTGAACAATGAGCAGTTCTTC; CDR3aa: CASSLVRGLNNEQFF
d_gene: -; abundance: -; j_gene: TRBJ1-2; v_gene: TRBV24-1; CDR3nt: TGTGCCACCAGTGATCCCAACACCTACTATGGCTACACCTTC; CDR3aa: CATSDPNTYYGYTF
d_gene: TRBD1; abundance: -; j_gene: TRBJ2-7; v_gene: TRBV7-8; CDR3nt: TGTGCCAGCAGCTTTCGGACAGGGGCCGAGCAGTACTTC; CDR3aa: CASSFRTGAEQYF
d_gene: -; abundance: -; j_gene: TRBJ1-2; v_gene: TRBV29-1; CDR3nt: TGCAGCGTTAACACTAACTATGGCTACACCTTC; CDR3aa: CSVNTNYGYTF
d_gene: -; abundance: -; j_gene: TRBJ2-7; v_gene: TRBV27; CDR3nt: TGTGCCAGCAGTACACAGGGAGGGGTACACGAGCAGTACTTC; CDR3aa: CASSTQGGVHEQYF
d_gene: -; abundance: -; j_gene: TRBJ2-1; v_gene: TRBV11-3; CDR3nt: TGTGCCAGCAGCTTGAGGCAGGGATGGGAGCAGTTCTTC; CDR3aa: CASSLRQGWEQFF
d_gene: TRBD2; abundance: once; j_gene: TRBJ2-1; v_gene: TRBV10-2; CDR3nt: TGCGCCAGCAGTATTAGCGGGGAGAACTACAATGAGCAGTTCTTC; CDR3aa: CASSISGENYNEQFF
d_gene: TRBD1; abundance: once; j_gene: TRBJ1-1; v_gene: TRBV7-8; CDR3nt: TGTGCCAGCAGCCGACTGGGACAGGGAGAGATCGGGAACACTGAAGCTTTCTTT; CDR3aa: CASSRLGQGEIGNTEAFF
d_gene: -; abundance: -; j_gene: TRBJ2-7; v_gene: TRBV5-1; CDR3nt: TGCGCCAGCAGCTTTGCGACAGACGCCTACGAGCAGTACTTC; CDR3aa: CASSFATDAYEQYF
d_gene: TRBD1; abundance: -; j_gene: TRBJ1-1; v_gene: TRBV6-5; CDR3nt: TGTGCCAGCAGGATCTCGGGACAGGGGAACACTGAAGCTTTCTTT; CDR3aa: CASRISGQGNTEAFF
d_gene: -; abundance: -; j_gene: TRBJ1-3; v_gene: TRBV10-3; CDR3nt: TGTGCCATCAGCGACAGTCGCTCTGGAAACACCATATATTTT; CDR3aa: CAISDSRSGNTIYF
d_gene: TRBD2; abundance: -; j_gene: TRBJ2-2; v_gene: TRBV5-1; CDR3nt: TGCGCCAGCAGCTCCGGGACTAGCGGGCGCCCCGGGGAGCTGTTTTTT; CDR3aa: CASSSGTSGRPGELFF
d_gene: TRBD2; abundance: -; j_gene: TRBJ2-2; v_gene: TRBV10-1; CDR3nt: TGCGCCAGAAGAACGGGGGGGCTCGACACCGGGGAGCTGTTTTTT; CDR3aa: CARRTGGLDTGELFF
d_gene: TRBD1; abundance: once; j_gene: TRBJ2-3; v_gene: TRBV24-1; CDR3nt: TGTGCCACCAGTGATCCCCGACAGGGTGGCACAGATACGCAGTATTTT; CDR3aa: CATSDPRQGGTDTQYF
d_gene: -; abundance: -; j_gene: TRBJ2-2; v_gene: TRBV30; CDR3nt: TGTGCCTGGCGGCTACCAGGCACCGGGGAGCTGTTTTTT; CDR3aa: CAWRLPGTGELFF
d_gene: -; abundance: once; j_gene: TRBJ2-3; v_gene: TRBV5-1; CDR3nt: TGCGCCAGCAGCGTAGAGGCCGTAGATACGCAGTATTTT; CDR3aa: CASSVEAVDTQYF
d_gene: TRBD1; abundance: -; j_gene: TRBJ1-2; v_gene: TRBV14; CDR3nt: TGTGCCAGCAGCCAAGACCGGAGAGGGGGCCATGGCTACACCTTC; CDR3aa: CASSQDRRGGHGYTF
d_gene: -; abundance: -; j_gene: TRBJ2-1; v_gene: TRBV19; CDR3nt: TGTGCCAGTAGTATTCAGGGGAGCTCCTACAATGAGCAGTTCTTC; CDR3aa: CASSIQGSSYNEQFF
d_gene: TRBD1; abundance: -; j_gene: TRBJ1-2; v_gene: TRBV10-2; CDR3nt: TGCGCCAGCATCCCTTCAGGGGGCCCTTATGGCTACACCTTC; CDR3aa: CASIPSGGPYGYTF
d_gene: -; abundance: -; j_gene: TRBJ2-3; v_gene: TRBV3-1/TRBV3-2; CDR3nt: TGTGCCAGCAGCCAAGACCTTCGCGGGGCCACAGATACGCAGTATTTT; CDR3aa: CASSQDLRGATDTQYF
d_gene: -; abundance: once; j_gene: TRBJ1-5; v_gene: TRBV21-1; CDR3nt: TGTGCCAGCATCTACGACAGGGGGTTCTTCAATCAGCCCCAGCATTTT; CDR3aa: CASIYDRGFFNQPQHF
d_gene: TRBD1; abundance: -; j_gene: TRBJ1-5; v_gene: TRBV30; CDR3nt: TGTGCCTGGAGTTCCGGGACAGTCAATCAGCCCCAGCATTTT; CDR3aa: CAWSSGTVNQPQHF
d_gene: TRBD1; abundance: few; j_gene: TRBJ1-2; v_gene: TRBV25-1; CDR3nt: TGTGCCAGCAGTGGACCGGGACAGGGGACGTACTATGGCTACACCTTC; CDR3aa: CASSGPGQGTYYGYTF
d_gene: TRBD2; abundance: -; j_gene: TRBJ2-1; v_gene: TRBV10-1; CDR3nt: TGCGCCAGCAACCGGGGGGGGGAGTACAATGAGCAGTTCTTC; CDR3aa: CASNRGGEYNEQFF
d_gene: -; abundance: -; j_gene: TRBJ2-7; v_gene: TRBV19; CDR3nt: TGTGCCAGTAGTATCGGCAGGGACTACGAGCAGTACTTC; CDR3aa: CASSIGRDYEQYF
d_gene: -; abundance: -; j_gene: TRBJ2-7; v_gene: TRBV7-8; CDR3nt: TGTGCCAGCAGCTTAGTTGGGGGAGGTTCCTACGAGCAGTACTTC; CDR3aa: CASSLVGGGSYEQYF
d_gene: -; abundance: -; j_gene: TRBJ2-2; v_gene: TRBV27; CDR3nt: TGTGCCAGCAGGAACGACAGGAGAGGAACCGGGGAGCTGTTTTTT; CDR3aa: CASRNDRRGTGELFF
d_gene: -; abundance: -; j_gene: TRBJ1-2; v_gene: TRBV2; CDR3nt: TGTGCCAGCAGTCGGGGGACTAACTATGGCTACACCTTC; CDR3aa: CASSRGTNYGYTF
d_gene: TRBD1; abundance: -; j_gene: TRBJ1-1; v_gene: TRBV10-2; CDR3nt: TGCGCCAGCAGTGACGGGACAGGGACTGAAGCTTTCTTT; CDR3aa: CASSDGTGTEAFF
d_gene: -; abundance: -; j_gene: TRBJ1-1; v_gene: TRBV6-5; CDR3nt: TGTGCCAGCAGGCGGAATAACAGGGAAGCTTTCTTT; CDR3aa: CASRRNNREAFF